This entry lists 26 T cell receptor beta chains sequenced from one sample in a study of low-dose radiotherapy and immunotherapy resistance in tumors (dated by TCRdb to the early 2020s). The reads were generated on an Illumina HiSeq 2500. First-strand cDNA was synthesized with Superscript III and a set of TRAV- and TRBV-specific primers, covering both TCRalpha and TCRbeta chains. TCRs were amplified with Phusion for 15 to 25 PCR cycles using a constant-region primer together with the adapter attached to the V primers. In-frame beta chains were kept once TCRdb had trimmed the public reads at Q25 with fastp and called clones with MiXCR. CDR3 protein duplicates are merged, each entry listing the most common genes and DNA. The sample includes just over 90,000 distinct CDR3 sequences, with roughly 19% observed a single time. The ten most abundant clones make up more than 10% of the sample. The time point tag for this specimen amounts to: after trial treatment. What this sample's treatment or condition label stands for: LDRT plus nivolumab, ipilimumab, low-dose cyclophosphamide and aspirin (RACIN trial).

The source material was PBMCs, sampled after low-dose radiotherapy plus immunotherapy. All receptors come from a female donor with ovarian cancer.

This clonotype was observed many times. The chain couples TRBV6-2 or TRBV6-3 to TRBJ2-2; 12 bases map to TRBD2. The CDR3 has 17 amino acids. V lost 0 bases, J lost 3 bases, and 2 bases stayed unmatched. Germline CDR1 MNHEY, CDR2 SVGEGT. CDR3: CASSYSTSGRYTGELFF. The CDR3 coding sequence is TGTGCCAGCAGTTACTCGACTAGCGGGAGATACACCGGGGAGCTGTTTTTT.

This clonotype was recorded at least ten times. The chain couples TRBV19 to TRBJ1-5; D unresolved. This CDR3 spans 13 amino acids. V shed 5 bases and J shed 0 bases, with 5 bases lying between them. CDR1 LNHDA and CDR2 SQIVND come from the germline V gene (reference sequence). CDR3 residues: CASSGNSNQPQHF. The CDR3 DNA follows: TGTGCCAGTAGTGGTAATAGCAATCAGCCCCAGCATTTT.

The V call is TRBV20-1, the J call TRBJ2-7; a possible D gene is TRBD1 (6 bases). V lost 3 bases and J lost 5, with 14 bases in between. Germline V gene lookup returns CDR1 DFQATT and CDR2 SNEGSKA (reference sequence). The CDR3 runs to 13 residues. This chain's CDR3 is CSASYPGANEQYF. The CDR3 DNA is TGCAGTGCTAGTTACCCAGGGGCTAACGAGCAGTACTTC.

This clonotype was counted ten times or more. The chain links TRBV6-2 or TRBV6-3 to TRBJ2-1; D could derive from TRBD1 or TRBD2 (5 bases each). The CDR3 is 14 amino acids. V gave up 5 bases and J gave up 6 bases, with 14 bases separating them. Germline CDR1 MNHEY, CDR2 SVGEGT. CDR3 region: CASSRGTSANEQFF. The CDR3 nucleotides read TGTGCCAGCAGTCGAGGGACCTCGGCCAATGAGCAGTTCTTC.

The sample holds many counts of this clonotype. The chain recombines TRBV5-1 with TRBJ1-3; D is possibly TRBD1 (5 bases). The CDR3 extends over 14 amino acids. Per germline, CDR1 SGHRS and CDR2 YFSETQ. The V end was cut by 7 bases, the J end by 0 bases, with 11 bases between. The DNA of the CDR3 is TGCGCCAGCCGCTCGGGGCCCTCTGGAAACACCATATATTTT. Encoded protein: CASRSGPSGNTIYF.

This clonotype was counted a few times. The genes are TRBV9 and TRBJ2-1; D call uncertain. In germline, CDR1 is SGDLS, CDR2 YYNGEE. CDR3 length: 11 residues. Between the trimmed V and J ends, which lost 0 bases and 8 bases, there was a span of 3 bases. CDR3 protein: CASSVDYEQFF. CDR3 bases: TGTGCCAGCAGCGTAGACTATGAGCAGTTCTTC.

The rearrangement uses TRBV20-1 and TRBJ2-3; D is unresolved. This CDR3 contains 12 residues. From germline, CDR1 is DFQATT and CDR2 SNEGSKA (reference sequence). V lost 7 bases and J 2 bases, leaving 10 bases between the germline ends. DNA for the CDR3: TGCAGTGTCAGACCACTCACAGATACGCAGTATTTT. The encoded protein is CSVRPLTDTQYF.

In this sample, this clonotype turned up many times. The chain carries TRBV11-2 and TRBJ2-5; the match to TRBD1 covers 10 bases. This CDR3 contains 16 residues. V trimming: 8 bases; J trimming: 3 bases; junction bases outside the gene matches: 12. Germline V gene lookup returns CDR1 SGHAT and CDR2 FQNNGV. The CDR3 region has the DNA TGTGCCAGCCCCCTCCCGACAGGGGGCGTGGAAGAGACCCAGTACTTC. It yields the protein CASPLPTGGVEETQYF.

CDR3 DNA: TGCGCCAGCAGCTTGAAGGGGACAGGGATAAACACTGAAGCTTTCTTT. The encoded protein is CASSLKGTGINTEAFF. The chain couples TRBV5-1 to TRBJ1-1; 9 nucleotides align to TRBD1. The V gene end was trimmed by 1 base and the J gene end by 2 bases; junction bases not matched to a gene: 6. Germline values: CDR1 SGHRS, CDR2 YFSETQ. CDR3 length: 16 residues.

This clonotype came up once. The CDR3 nucleotides read TGTGCCAGCAGCCAAGATAGCGGGAGGGCCGCGGATACGCAGTATTTT. Protein product: CASSQDSGRAADTQYF. J is TRBJ2-3 and V is TRBV4-2, with 11 bases identical to TRBD2. Per the germline V gene, CDR1 is LGHNA and CDR2 is YNFKEQ. There are 16 residues in the CDR3. V shed 0 bases, J shed 6 bases, and the junction held 5 bases outside the gene matches.

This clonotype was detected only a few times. CDR3 region: CSAQGHWSSGNTIYF. The CDR3 nucleotides read TGCAGTGCTCAAGGACACTGGAGCTCTGGAAACACCATATATTTT. J is TRBJ1-3 and V is TRBV20-1, with D possibly matching TRBD1 (5 bases). With 5 bases removed from V and 0 bases from J, the gap between germline ends came to 14 bases. The CDR3 spans 15 residues. CDR1 and CDR2 (germline): DFQATT, SNEGSKA (reference sequence).

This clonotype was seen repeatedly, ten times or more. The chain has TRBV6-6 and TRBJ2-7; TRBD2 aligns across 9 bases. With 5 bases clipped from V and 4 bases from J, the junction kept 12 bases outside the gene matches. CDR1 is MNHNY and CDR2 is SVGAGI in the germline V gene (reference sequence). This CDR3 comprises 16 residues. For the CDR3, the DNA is TGTGCCAGCAGTGAAGGCGGCGGGAGGGCCGGGTACGAGCAGTACTTC. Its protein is CASSEGGGRAGYEQYF.

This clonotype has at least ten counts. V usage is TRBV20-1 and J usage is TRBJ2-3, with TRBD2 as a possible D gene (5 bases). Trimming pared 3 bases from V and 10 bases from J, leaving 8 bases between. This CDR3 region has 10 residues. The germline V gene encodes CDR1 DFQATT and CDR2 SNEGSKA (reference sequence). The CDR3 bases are TGCAGTGCTAGCGGGATCTCGCAGTATTTT. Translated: CSASGISQYF.

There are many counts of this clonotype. The CDR3 DNA follows: TGTGCCACCAGTGAAGGTTCTGGGAACGAGCAGTACTTC. Translating it yields CATSEGSGNEQYF. The chain links TRBV24-1 to TRBJ2-7; D remains unclear. The CDR3 contains 13 residues. The germline V gene has CDR1 KGHDR and CDR2 SFDVKD. V was shortened by 4 bases and J by 5 bases, with 11 bases between the two germline ends.

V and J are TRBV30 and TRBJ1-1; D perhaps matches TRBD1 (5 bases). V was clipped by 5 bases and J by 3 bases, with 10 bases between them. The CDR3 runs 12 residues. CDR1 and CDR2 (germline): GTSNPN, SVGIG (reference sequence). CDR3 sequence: CAWRDAHTEAFF. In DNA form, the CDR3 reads TGTGCCTGGCGGGACGCACACACTGAAGCTTTCTTT.

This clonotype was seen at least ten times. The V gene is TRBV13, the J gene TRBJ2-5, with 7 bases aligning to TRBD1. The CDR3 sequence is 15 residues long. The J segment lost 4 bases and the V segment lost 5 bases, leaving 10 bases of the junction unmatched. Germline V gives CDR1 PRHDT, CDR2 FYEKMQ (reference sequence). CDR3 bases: TGTGCCAGCAGCCAGCTCGACAGGGTCTTAGAGACCCAGTACTTC. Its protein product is CASSQLDRVLETQYF.

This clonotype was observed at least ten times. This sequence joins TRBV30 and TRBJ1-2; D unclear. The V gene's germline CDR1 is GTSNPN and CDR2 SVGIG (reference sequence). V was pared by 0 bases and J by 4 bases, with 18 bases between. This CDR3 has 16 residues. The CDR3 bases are TGTGCCTGGAGTGTACTGTCAAGAACGAACCTCTATGGCTACACCTTC. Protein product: CAWSVLSRTNLYGYTF.

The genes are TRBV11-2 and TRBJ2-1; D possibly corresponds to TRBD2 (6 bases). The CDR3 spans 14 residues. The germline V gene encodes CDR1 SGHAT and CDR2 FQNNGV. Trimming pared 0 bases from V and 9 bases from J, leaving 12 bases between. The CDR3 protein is CASSLDSSGGEQFF. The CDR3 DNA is TGTGCCAGCAGCTTAGATTCGTCCGGGGGTGAGCAGTTCTTC. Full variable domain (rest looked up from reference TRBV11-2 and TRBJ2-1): EAGVAQSPRYKIIEKRQSVAFWCNPISGHATLYWYQQILGQGPKLLIQFQNNGVVDDSQLPKDRFSAERLKGVDSTLKIQPAKLEDSAVYLCASSLDSSGGEQFFGPGTRLTVL.

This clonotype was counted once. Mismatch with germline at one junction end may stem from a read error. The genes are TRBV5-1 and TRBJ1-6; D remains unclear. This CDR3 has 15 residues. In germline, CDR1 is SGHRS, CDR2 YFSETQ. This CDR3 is CASSSSRERDSPHHF. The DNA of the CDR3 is TGCGCCAGCAGCTCCTCCCGGGAGAGGGATTCACCCCACCACTTT.

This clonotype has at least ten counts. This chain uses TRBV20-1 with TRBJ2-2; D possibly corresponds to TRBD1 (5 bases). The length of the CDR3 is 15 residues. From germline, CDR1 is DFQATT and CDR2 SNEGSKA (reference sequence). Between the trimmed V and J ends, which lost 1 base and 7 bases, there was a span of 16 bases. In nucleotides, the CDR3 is TGCAGTGCTAGAGTAAACGCAGGGTCTCACGGGGAGCTGTTTTTT. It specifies CSARVNAGSHGELFF.

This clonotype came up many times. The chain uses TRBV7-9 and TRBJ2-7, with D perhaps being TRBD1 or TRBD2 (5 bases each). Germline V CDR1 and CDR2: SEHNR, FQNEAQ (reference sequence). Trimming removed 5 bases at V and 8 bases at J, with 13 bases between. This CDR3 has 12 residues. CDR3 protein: CASSLVPGQQYF. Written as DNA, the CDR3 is TGTGCCAGCAGCCTGGTCCCGGGACAGCAGTACTTC.

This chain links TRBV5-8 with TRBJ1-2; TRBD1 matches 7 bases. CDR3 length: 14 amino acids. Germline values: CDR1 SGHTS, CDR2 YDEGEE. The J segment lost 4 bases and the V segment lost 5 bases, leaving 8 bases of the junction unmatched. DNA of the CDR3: TGTGCCAGCAGATCTCAGGGGGGAGGCTATGGCTACACCTTC. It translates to CASRSQGGGYGYTF.

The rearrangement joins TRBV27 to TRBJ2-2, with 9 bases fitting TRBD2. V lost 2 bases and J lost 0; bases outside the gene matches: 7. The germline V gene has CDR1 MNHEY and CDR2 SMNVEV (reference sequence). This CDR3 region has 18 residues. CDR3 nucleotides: TGTGCCAGCAGTTTAACATTCCTAGCGGGGACGAACACCGGGGAGCTGTTTTTT. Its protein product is CASSLTFLAGTNTGELFF.

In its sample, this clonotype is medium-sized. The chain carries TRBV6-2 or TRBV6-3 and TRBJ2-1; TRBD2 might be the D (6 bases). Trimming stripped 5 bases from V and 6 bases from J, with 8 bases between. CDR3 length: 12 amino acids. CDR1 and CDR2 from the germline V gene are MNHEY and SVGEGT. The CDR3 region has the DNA TGTGCCAGCAGTGGGGGGAGCAATGAGCAGTTCTTC. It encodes CASSGGSNEQFF.

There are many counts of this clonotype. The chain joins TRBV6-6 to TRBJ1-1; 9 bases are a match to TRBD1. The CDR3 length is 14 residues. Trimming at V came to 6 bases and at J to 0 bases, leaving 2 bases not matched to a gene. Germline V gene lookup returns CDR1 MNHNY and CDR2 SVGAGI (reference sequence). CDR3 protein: CASRDRGMNTEAFF. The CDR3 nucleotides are TGTGCCAGCAGGGACAGGGGTATGAACACTGAAGCTTTCTTT.

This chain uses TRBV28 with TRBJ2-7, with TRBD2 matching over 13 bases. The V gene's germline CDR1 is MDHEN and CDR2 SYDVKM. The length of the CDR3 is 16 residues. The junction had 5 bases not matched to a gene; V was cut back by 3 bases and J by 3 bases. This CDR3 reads CASSLIGLAGDYEQYF. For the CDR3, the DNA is TGTGCCAGCAGTTTGATCGGACTAGCGGGGGACTACGAGCAGTACTTC.